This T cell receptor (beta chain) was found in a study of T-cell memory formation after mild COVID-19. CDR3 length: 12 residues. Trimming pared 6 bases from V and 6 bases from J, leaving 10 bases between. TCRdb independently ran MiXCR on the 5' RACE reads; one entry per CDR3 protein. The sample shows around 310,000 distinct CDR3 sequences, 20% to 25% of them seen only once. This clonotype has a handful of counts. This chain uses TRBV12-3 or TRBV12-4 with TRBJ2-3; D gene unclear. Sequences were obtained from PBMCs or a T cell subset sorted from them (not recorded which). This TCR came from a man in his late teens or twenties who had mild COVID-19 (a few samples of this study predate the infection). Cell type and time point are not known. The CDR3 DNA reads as TGTGCCAGCAGCCCAAACAAGGATACGCAGTATTTT. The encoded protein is CASSPNKDTQYF.